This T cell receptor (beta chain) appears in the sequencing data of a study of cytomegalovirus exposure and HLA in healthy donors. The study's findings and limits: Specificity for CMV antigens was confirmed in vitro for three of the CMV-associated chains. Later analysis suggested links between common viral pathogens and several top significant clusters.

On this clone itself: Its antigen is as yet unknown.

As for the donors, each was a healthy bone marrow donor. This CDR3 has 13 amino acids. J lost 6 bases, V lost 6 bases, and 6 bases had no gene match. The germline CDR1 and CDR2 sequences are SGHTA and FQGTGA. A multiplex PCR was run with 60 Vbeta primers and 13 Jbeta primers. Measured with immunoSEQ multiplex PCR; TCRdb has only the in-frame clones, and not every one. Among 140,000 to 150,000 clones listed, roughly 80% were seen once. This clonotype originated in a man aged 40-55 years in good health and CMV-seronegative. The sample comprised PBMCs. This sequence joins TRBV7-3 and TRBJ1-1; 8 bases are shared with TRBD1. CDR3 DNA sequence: TGTGCCAGCAGTTTGGACAGGGCGGCTGAAGCTTTCTTT. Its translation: CASSLDRAAEAFF.